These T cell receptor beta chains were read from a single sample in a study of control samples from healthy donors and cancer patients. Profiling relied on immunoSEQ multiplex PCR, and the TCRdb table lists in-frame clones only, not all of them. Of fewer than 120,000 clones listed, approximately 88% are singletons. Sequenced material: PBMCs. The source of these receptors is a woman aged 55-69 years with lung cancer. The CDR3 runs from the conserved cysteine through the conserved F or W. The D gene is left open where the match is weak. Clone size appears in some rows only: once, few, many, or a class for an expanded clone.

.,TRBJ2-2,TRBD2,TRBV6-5,TGTGCCATCGATAGCGGGGGGGCCGGCGGGGAGCTGTTTTTT,CAIDSGGAGGELFF
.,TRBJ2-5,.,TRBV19,TGTGCCAGTAGTAAGGGGGGCTGGCAAGAGACCCAGTACTTC,CASSKGGWQETQYF
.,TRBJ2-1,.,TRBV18,TGTGCCAGCTCACCACAACAGGGAGATGAGCAGTTCTTC,CASSPQQGDEQFF
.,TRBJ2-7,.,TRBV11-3,TGTGCCAGCAGCGCACATCGGGGGGCAAACGAGCAGTACTTC,CASSAHRGANEQYF
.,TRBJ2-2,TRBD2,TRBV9,TGTGCCAGCAGCGTAGATGGGACTAGACGGACCGGGGAGCTGTTTTTT,CASSVDGTRRTGELFF
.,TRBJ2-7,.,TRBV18,TGTGCCAGCTCCTCCGGGGGAGCCTACGAGCAGTACTTC,CASSSGGAYEQYF
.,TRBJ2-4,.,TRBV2,TGTGCCAGCAGTGAAGGACCCTATCGAGCCAAAAACATTCAGTACTTC,CASSEGPYRAKNIQYF
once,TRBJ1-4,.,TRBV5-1,TGCGCCAGCAGCTTGAACGCGGGGGATGAAAAACTGTTTTTT,CASSLNAGDEKLFF
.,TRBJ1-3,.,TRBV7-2,TGTGCCAGCAGCTTAGTATCCAAGAGCTTCTCTGGAAACACCATATATTTT,CASSLVSKSFSGNTIYF
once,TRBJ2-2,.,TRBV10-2,TGCGCCAGCAGTTTACAGGGTTTGGTGGAGCTGTTTTTT,CASSLQGLVELFF
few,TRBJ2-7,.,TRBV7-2,TGTGCCAGCAGCTTAGACGGGTTCTCCGAGCAGTACTTC,CASSLDGFSEQYF
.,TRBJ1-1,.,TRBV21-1,TGTGCCCCCCAAGCAGGGCTAGTGAACACTGAAGCTTTCTTT,CAPQAGLVNTEAFF
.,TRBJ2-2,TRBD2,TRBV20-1,TGCAGTGCTAGTCCTAGCGGGGGGGCCACCGGGGAGCTGTTTTTT,CSASPSGGATGELFF
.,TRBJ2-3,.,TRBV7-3,TGTGCCAGCAGCCCATTGACAGGCTTACCCACAGATACGCAGTATTTT,CASSPLTGLPTDTQYF
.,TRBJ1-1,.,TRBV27,TGTGCCAGCAGTTTATCAGCCAGGCCCACTGAAGCTTTCTTT,CASSLSARPTEAFF
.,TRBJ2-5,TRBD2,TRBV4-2,TGTGCCAGCAGCCAAGGAGGCCAGCGGGGGTTGGAGACCCAGTACTTC,CASSQGGQRGLETQYF